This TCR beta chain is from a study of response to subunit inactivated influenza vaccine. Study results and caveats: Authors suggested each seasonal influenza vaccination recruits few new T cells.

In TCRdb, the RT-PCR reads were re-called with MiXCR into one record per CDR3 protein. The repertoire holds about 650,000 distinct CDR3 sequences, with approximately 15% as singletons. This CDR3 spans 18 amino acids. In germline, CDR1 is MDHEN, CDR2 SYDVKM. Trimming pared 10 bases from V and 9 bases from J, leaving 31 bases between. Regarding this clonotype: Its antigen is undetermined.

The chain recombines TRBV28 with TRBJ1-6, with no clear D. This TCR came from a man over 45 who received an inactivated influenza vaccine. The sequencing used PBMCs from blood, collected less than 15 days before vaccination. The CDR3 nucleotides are TGTGCCACCGGTCGCGCGCGGGGTTTGTTAATTGGAGGTTCACCCCTCCACTTT. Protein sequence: CATGRARGLLIGGSPLHF.